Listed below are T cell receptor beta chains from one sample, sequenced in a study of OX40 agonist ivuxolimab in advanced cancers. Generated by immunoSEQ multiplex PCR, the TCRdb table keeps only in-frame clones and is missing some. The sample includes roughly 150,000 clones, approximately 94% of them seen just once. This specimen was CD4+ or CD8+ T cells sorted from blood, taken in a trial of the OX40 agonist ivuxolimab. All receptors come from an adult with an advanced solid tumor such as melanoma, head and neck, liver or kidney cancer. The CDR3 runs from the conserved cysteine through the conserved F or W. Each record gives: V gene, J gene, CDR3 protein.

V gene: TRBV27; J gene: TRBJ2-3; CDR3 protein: CASSLLPPTSGGTDTQYF
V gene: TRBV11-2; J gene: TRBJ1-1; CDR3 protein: CASSLQGANTEAFF
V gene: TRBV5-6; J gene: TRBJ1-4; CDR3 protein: CASSLISNAANEKLFF
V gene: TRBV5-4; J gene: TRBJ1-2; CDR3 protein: CASSLSGGRWIYGYTF
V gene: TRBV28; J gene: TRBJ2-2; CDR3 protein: CASSPDRYTGELFF
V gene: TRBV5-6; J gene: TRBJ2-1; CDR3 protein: CASTPRFVYPEQFF
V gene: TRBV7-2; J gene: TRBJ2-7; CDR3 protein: CASSLVGGQFYEQYF
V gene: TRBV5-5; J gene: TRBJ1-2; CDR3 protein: CASSLTGAINYGYTF
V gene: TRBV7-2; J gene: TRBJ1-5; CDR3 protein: CASGPQANQPQHF
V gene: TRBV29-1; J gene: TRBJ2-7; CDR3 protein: CSARDSSYEQYF
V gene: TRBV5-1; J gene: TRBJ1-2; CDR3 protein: CASSPEGHNYGYTF
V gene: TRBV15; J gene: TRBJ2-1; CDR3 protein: CATSRDRRGGKFF
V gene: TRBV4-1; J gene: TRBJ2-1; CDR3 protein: CASSQVRGTSYNEQFF
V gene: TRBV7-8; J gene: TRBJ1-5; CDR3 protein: CASSLGAGVSQPQHF
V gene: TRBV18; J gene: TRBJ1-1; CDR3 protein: CASSLWTGQPLNTEAFF
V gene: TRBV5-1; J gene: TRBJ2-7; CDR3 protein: CASTLGGSGRSYEQYF
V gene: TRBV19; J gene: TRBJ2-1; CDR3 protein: CASRRTGTSGSSSFYNEQFF
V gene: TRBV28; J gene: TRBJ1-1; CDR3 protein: CASSPPGRGNTEAFF
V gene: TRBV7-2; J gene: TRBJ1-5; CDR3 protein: CASSPQGGGNQPQHF
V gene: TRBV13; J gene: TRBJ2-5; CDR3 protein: CASSPELAGGHQETQYF
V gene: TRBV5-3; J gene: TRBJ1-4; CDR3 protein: CARRGPNEKLFF
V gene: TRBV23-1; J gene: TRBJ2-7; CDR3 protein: CASSQSRTVNSYEQYF
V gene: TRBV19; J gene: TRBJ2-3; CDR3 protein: CASSFFGQGFDTQYF
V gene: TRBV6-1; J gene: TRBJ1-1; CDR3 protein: CASSDQVNTEAFF
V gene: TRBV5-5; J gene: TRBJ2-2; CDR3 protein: CASSPRETGELFF
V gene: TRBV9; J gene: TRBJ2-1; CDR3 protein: CASSMGQVPYNEQFF
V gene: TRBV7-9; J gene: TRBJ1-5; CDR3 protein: CASSRGGGRQPQHF